One sample yielded the 2 T cell receptor beta chains listed below, sequenced in a study of blood T cells in healthy people across ages. A J-beta primer mix and a sample-barcoded 5' primer were used in a second PCR of about 7 to 12 cycles. TCRdb reanalysed the 5' RACE reads using MiXCR and keeps one entry per CDR3 protein. The table shows 630,000 or so distinct CDR3 sequences, with about 28% occurring only once. The sequencing sample was made of blood. These receptors were taken from a woman at least 80 years old in good health.

On this clonotype itself: A much larger clone lies a single base off, so this may be a read error. The chain recombines TRBV7-2 with TRBJ2-7; the D gene is possibly TRBD1 (6 bases). From germline, CDR1 is SGHTA and CDR2 FQGNSA. V was cut by 5 bases and J by 6 bases, with 20 bases left in between. This CDR3 is 15 amino acids long. The CDR3: CASSPTGTQSGEQYF. The CDR3 DNA follows: TGTGCCAGCAGCCCTACCGGGACACAGAGTGGCGAGCAGTACTTC.

This clonotype appeared many times. V gene TRBV21-1 combines with J gene TRBJ2-3; TRBD2 was called by the table and not checked on the DNA. TRBV21-1 is a pseudogene segment. The CDR3 sequence is 15 residues long. The CDR3 region has the DNA TGTGCCAGCCTAGGACTAGCGGGGGGGCCGGATACGCAGTATTTT. It yields the protein CASLGLAGGPDTQYF.